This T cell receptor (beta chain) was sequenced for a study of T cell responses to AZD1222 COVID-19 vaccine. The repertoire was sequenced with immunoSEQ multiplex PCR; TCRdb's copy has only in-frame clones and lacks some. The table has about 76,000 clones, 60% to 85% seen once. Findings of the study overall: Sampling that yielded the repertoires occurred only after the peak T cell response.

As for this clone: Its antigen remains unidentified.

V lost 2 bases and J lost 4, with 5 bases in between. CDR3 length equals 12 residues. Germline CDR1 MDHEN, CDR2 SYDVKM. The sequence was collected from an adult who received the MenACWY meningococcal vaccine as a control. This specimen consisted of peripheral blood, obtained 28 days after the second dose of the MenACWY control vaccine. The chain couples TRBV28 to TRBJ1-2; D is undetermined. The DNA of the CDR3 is TGTGCCAGCAGTTTAAACAGCTATGGCTACACCTTC. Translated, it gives CASSLNSYGYTF.